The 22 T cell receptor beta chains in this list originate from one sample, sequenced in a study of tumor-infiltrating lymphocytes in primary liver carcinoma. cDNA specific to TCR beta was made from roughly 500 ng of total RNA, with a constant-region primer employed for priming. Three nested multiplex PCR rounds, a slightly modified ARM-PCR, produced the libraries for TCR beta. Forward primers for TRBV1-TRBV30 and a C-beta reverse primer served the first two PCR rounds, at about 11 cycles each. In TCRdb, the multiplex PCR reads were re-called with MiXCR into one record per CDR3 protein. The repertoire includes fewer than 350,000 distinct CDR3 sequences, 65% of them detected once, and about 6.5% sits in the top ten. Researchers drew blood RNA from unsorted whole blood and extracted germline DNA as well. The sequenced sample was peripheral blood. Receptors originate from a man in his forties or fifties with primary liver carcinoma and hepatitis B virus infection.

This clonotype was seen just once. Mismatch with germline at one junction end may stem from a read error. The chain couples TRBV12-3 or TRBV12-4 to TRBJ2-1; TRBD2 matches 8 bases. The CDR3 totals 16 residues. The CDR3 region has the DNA TGTGCCAGCGGGAGGGGTCGGGGGGGCTGGTACAATGAGCAGTTATTC. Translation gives CASGRGRGGWYNEQLF.

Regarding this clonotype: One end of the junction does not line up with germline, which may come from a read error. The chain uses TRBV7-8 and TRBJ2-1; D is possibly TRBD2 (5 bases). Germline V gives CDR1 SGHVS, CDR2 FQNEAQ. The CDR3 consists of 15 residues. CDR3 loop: CASSLRWQEVHEQSF. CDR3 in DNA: TGTGCCAGCAGCTTAAGGTGGCAGGAGGTCCATGAGCAGTCCTTC.

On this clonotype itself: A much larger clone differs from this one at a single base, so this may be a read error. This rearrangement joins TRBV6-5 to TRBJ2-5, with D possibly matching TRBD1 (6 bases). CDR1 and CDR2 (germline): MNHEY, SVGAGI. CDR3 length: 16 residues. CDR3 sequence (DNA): TGTGCCAGCAGTTACTCGGGGGCCTCCGGTGGGGAGACCCAGTGCTTC. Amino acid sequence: CASSYSGASGGETQCF.

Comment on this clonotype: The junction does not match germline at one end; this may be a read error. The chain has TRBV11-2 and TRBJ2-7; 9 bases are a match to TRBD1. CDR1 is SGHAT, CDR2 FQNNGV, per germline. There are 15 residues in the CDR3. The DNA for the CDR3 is TGTGGCAGCAGCCCGGGACAGGGACAGACCTACGAGCAGTACTTC. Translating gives CGSSPGQGQTYEQYF.

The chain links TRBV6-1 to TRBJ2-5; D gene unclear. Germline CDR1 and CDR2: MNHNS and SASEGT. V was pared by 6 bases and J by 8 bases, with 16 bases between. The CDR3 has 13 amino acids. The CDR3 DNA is TGTGCCAGCAGACCGGACCCCTGGGGAACCCAGTACTTC. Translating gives CASRPDPWGTQYF.

The CDR3 reads CASNLTGVGAYNEQFF. In nucleotides, the CDR3 is TGTGCCAGCAACCTAACGGGAGTGGGGGCCTACAATGAGCAGTTCTTC. The J gene is TRBJ2-1, the V gene TRBV6-2 or TRBV6-3, with D maybe TRBD2 (6 bases). V lost 7 bases to trimming and J lost 2 bases, with 18 bases between them. Germline CDR1 reads MNHEY; CDR2 reads SVGEGT. The CDR3 is 16 amino acids.

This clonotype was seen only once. CDR3: CASTLPMGGRPQHF. CDR3 coding DNA: TGTGCCAGCACCCTACCGATGGGGGGTCGGCCCCAGCATTTT. V is TRBV28 and J is TRBJ1-5; D might be TRBD1 (5 bases). The CDR3 extends over 14 amino acids. From germline, CDR1 is MDHEN and CDR2 SYDVKM. V was clipped by 7 bases and J by 9 bases, with 19 bases between them.

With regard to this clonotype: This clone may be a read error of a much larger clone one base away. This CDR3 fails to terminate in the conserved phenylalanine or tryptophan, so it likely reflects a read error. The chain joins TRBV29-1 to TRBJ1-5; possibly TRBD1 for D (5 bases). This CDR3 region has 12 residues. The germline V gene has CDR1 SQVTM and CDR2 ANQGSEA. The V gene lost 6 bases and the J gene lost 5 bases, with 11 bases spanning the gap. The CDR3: CSVGDGDQPQHL. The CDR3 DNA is TGCAGCGTAGGGGACGGGGATCAGCCCCAGCATCTT.

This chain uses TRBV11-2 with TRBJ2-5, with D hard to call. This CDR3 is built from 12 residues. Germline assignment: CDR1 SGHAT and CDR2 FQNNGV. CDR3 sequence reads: CDNSLAKETQYF. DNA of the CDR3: TGTGACAACAGCTTAGCCAAAGAGACCCAGTACTTC.

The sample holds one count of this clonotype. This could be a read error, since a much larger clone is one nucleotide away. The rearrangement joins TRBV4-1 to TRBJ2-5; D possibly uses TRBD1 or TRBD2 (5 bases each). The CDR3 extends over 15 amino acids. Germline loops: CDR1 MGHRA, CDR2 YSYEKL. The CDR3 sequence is CASSRRSGPKEAQYF. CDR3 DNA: TGCGCCAGCAGCCGGAGGTCGGGGCCGAAAGAGGCCCAGTACTTC.

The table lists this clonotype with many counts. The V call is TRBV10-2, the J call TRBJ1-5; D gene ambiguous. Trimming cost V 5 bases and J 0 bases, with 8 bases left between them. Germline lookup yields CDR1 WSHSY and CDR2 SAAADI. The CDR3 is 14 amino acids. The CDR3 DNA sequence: TGCGCCAGCAGTTCGGGAAATAGCAATCAGCCCCAGCATTTT. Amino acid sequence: CASSSGNSNQPQHF.

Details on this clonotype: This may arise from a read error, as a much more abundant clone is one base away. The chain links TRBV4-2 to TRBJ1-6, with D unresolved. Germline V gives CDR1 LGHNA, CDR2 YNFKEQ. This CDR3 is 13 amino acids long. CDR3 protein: CASSLQYNPPLHF. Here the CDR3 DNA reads TGTGCCAGCAGCCTCCAATATAATCCACCCCTCCACTTT.

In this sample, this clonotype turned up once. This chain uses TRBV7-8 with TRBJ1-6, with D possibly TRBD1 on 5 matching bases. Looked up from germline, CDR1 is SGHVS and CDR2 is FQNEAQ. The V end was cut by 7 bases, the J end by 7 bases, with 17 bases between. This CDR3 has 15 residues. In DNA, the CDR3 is TGTGCCAGCACCTCCCATGGGGCGCTGAATTCACCCCTCCACTTT. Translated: CASTSHGALNSPLHF.

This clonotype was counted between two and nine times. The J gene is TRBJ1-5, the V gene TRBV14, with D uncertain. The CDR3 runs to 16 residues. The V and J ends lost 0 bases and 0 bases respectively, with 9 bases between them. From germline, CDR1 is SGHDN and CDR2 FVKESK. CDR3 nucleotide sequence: TGTGCCAGCAGCCAAGAAACCCGGTATAGCAATCAGCCCCAGCATTTT. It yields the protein CASSQETRYSNQPQHF.

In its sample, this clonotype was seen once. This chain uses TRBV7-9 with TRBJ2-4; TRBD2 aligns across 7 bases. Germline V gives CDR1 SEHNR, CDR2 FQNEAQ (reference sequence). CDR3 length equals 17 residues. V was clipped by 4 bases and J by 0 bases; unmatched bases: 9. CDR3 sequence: CASSSHGEGQAKNIQYF. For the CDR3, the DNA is TGTGCCAGCAGCTCCCATGGGGAGGGTCAAGCCAAAAACATTCAGTACTTC.

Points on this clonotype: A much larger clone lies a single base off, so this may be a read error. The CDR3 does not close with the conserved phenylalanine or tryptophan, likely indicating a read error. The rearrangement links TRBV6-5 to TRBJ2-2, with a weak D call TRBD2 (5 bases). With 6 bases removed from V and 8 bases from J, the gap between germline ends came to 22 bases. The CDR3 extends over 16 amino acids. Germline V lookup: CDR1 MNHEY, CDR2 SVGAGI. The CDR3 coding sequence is TGTGCCAGCAGCGAAGACCTGTCCTACCGGGGAGGGGAGCTGTTTATT. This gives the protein CASSEDLSYRGGELFI.

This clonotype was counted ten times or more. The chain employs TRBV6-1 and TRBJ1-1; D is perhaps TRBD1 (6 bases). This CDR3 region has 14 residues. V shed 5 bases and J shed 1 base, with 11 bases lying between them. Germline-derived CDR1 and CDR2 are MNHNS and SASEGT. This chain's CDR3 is CASSRQEQNTEAFF. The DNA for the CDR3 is TGTGCCAGCAGTCGACAGGAGCAGAACACTGAAGCTTTCTTT.

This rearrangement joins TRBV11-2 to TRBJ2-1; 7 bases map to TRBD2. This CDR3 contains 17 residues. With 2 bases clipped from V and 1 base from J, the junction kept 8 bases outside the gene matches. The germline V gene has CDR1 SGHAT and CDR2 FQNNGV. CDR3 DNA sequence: TGTGCCAGCAGCTTACGCGGAGTGGGAGGGTCCTACAATGAGCAGTTCTTC. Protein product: CASSLRGVGGSYNEQFF.

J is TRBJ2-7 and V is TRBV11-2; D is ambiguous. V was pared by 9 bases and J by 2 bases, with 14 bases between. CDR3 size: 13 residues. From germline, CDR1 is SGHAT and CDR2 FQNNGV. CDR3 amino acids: CASTAPSTYEQYF. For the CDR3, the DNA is TGTGCCAGTACCGCTCCGAGCACCTACGAGCAGTACTTC.

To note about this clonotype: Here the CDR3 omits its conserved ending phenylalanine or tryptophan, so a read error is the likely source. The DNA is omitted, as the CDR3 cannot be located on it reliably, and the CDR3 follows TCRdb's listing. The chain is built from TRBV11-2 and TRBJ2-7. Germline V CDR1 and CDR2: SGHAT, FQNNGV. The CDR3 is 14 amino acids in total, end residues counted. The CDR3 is CASSQEYSSYEKYL.

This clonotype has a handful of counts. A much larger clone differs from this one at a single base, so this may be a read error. CDR3 nucleotides: TGTGCCAGCAAATCTAGCGTGGCCACAGATACGCAGTATTTT. As protein: CASKSSVATDTQYF. V and J are TRBV6-5 and TRBJ2-3, with D possibly matching TRBD2 (6 bases). This CDR3 contains 14 residues. Germline CDR1 is MNHEY and CDR2 is SVGAGI. V was pared by 7 bases and J by 2 bases, with 13 bases between.

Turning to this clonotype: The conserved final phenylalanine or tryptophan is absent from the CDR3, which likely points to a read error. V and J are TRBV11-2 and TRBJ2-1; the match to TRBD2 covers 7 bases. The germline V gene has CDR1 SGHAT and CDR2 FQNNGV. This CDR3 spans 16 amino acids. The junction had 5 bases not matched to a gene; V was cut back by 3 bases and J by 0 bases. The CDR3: CASSFPRGGSYNEQFP. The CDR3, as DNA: TGTGCCAGCAGCTTCCCCCGCGGGGGCTCCTACAATGAGCAGTTCCCC.